This T cell receptor beta chain derives from a study of blood T cell repertoires in COVID-19. Study overall: From the United States, Italy and Spain came samples of acute and convalescent COVID-19.

Authors' methods: Estimated nucleated cell counts came from reference gene primer amplification. Only in-frame clones appear in the TCRdb table, and some are missing; sequencing was by immunoSEQ multiplex PCR. V and J calls plus clone size are reproduced from that table; the DNA served to infer D and trimming. Of around 300,000 clones in the sample, about 87% were seen once. Only one count was recorded for this clone. Patients of the Seattle cohort, enrolled during active infection, were followed longitudinally. This CDR3 region has 19 residues. The genes are TRBV21-1 and TRBJ2-5; no DNA check was done on the table's D call, TRBD2. TRBV21-1 is noted as a pseudogene. Material: peripheral blood. This receptor was taken from a woman between 25 and 40 years old with COVID-19, enrolled during active disease. The CDR3 DNA follows: TGTGCCAGCAGCACCGAATGCCCCCGGGGTAGCCAATCTCAAGAGACCCAGTACTTC. Amino acid sequence: CASSTECPRGSQSQETQYF.